The present T cell receptor (beta chain) was sequenced within a study of cytomegalovirus exposure and HLA in healthy donors. Overall study findings and caveats: Investigators reported more than 150 TCR beta chains as tied to cytomegalovirus.

The CDR3 is 14 residues long. In germline, CDR1 is MDHEN, CDR2 SYDVKM. The junction had 5 bases not matched to a gene; V was cut back by 3 bases and J by 9 bases. In the PCR, 60 Vbeta and 13 Jbeta primers were used. Only in-frame clones appear in the TCRdb table, and some are missing; sequencing was by immunoSEQ multiplex PCR. The sample has approximately 87,000 clones, about 86% seen once. With regard to this clone: As yet, its antigen is unknown.

V is TRBV28 and J is TRBJ2-1, with 10 nucleotides matching TRBD2. The clonotype originates from a woman aged 70-85 years in good health and CMV-seropositive. Input material: PBMCs. CDR3 amino acids: CASSLLAGVTEQFF. The CDR3 DNA sequence: TGTGCCAGCAGTTTGCTAGCGGGAGTGACTGAGCAGTTCTTC.